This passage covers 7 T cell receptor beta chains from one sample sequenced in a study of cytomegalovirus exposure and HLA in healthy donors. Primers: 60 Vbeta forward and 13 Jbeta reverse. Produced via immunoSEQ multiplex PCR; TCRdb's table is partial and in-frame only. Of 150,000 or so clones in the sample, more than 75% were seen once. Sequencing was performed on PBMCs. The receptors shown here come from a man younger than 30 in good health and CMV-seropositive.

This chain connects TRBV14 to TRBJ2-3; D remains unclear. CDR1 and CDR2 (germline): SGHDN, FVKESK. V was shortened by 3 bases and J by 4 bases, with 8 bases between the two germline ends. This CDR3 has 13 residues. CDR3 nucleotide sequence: TGTGCCAGCAGCCATGAGCGCGCAGATACGCAGTATTTT. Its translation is CASSHERADTQYF. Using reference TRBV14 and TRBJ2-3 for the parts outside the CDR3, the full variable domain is EAGVTQFPSHSVIEKGQTVTLRCDPISGHDNLYWYRRVMGKEIKFLLHFVKESKQDESGMPNNRFLAERTGGTYSTLKVQPAELEDSGVYFCASSHERADTQYFGPGTRLTVL.

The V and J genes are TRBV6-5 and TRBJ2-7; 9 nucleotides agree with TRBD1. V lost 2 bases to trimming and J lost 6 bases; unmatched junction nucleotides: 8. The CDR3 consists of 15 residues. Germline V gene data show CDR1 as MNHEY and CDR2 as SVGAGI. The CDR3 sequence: CASSYTGTGSLEQYF. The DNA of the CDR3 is TGTGCCAGCAGTTACACCGGGACAGGGTCCCTCGAGCAGTACTTC.

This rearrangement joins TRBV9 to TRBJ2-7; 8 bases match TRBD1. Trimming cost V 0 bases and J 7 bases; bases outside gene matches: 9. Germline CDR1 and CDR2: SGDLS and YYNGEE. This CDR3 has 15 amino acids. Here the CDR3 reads CASSVGAGGVREQYF. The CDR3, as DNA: TGTGCCAGCAGCGTAGGGGCAGGGGGCGTCAGGGAGCAGTACTTC.

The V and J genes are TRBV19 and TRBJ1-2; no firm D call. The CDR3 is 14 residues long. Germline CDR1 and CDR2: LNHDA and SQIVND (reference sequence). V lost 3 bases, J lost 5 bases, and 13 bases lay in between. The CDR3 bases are TGTGCCAGTAGTATGCGGGCGCTGGATTATGGCTACACCTTC. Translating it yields CASSMRALDYGYTF.

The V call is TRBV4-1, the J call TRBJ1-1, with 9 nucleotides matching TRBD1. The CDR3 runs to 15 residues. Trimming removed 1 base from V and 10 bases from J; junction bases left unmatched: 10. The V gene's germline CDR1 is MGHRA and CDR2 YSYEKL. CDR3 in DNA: TGCGCCAGCAGCCAAGCATCGGACAGGGGACGCGGAGCTTTCTTT. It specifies CASSQASDRGRGAFF.

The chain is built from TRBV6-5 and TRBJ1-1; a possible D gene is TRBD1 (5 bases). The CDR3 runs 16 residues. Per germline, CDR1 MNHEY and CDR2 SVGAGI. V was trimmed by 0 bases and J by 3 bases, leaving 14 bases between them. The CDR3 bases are TGTGCCAGCAGTTACTCGCGGGGAGTAGGGGACACTGAAGCTTTCTTT. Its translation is CASSYSRGVGDTEAFF.

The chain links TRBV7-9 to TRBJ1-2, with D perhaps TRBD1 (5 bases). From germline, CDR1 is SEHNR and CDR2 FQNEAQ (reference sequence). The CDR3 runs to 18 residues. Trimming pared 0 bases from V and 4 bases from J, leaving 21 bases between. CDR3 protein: CASSLATQGETILYGYTF. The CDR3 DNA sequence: TGTGCCAGCAGCTTAGCGACTCAGGGCGAAACCATTCTCTATGGCTACACCTTC.